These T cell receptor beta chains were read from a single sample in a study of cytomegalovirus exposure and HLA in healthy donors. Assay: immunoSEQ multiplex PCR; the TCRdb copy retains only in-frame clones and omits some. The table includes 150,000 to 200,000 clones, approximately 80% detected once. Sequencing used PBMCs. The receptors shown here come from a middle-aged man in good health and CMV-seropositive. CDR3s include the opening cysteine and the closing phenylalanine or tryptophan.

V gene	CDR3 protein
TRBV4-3	CASSQGSGAFGANVLTF
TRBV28	CASSFSAPYSYEQYF
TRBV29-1	CSARLAGPQETQYF
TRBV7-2	CASSFQGPASEQYF
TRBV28	CASSLLYVPYEQYF
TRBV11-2	CASSRTSGVQETQYF
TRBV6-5	CASSQDSYEQYF
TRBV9	CASSVTGANEKLFF
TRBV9	CASSVSGAHYNEQFF
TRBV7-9	CASSHPDLFSYNEQFF